These 15 T cell receptor beta chains were sequenced from one sample in a study of cytomegalovirus exposure and HLA in healthy donors. This PCR relied on a set of 60 Vbeta primers and 13 Jbeta primers. Sequencing used immunoSEQ multiplex PCR; TCRdb keeps in-frame clones, though not all of them. The sample lists 150,000 or so clones; around 80% were seen once. The sample consisted of PBMCs. Receptor source: a man between 25 and 39 years old in good health and CMV-seropositive.

The rearrangement joins TRBV5-5 to TRBJ1-4; 7 bases align to TRBD1. There are 15 residues in the CDR3. Germline V CDR1 and CDR2: SGHKS, YYEKEE (reference sequence). The ends lost 4 bases at V and 6 bases at J; junction bases unmatched: 9. The CDR3 DNA reads as TGTGCCAGCAGCGGATTAGGGGGCACATATGAAAAACTGTTTTTT. It specifies CASSGLGGTYEKLFF.

V usage is TRBV4-2 and J usage is TRBJ2-4; possible D gene TRBD1, 6 bases. CDR3 length: 15 residues. V shed 4 bases and J shed 1 base, with 11 bases lying between them. Germline V lookup: CDR1 LGHNA, CDR2 YNFKEQ. CDR3 sequence reads: CASSPTQGAKNIQYF. The CDR3 region has the DNA TGTGCCAGCAGCCCCACACAGGGTGCCAAAAACATTCAGTACTTC.

This clone has only a few counts. The chain is built from TRBV5-1 and TRBJ2-3; D gene ambiguous. The CDR3 consists of 16 residues. Per the germline V gene, CDR1 is SGHRS and CDR2 is YFSETQ. Trimming left V 0 bases short and J 4 bases short, with 15 bases between. The CDR3 here is CASSLGQSSRADTQYF. In DNA, the CDR3 is TGCGCCAGCAGCTTGGGTCAGTCATCCCGGGCAGATACGCAGTATTTT.

The chain has TRBV6-1 and TRBJ1-1, with TRBD1 as a possible D gene (6 bases). Deletions cut 6 bases from V and 1 base from J, with 12 bases between. Per the germline V gene, CDR1 is MNHNS and CDR2 is SASEGT. There are 14 residues in the CDR3. Here the CDR3 DNA reads TGTGCCAGCAGCCGACAGGCGCAGAACACTGAAGCTTTCTTT. Its translation: CASSRQAQNTEAFF.

The CDR3 is CASSAGMSTDTQYF. The CDR3 DNA is TGTGCCAGCTCCGCGGGTATGAGCACAGATACGCAGTATTTT. The chain employs TRBV25-1 and TRBJ2-3; tentatively, D is TRBD2 (5 bases). V was clipped by 8 bases and J by 0 bases, with 12 bases between them. The CDR3 sequence is 14 residues long. CDR1 and CDR2 from the germline V gene are MGHDK and SYGVNS.

The V call is TRBV7-9, the J call TRBJ1-4, with D uncertain. V lost 2 bases and J lost 6, with 10 bases in between. Germline values: CDR1 SEHNR, CDR2 FQNEAQ (reference sequence). The CDR3 loop spans 14 amino acids. The CDR3 spells CASSLSRGDEKLFF. The CDR3 bases are TGTGCCAGCAGCTTAAGCCGGGGAGATGAAAAACTGTTTTTT.

The chain uses TRBV7-9 and TRBJ2-1, with 9 bases aligning to TRBD2. The CDR3 length is 15 residues. Trimming took 5 bases from V and 8 from J; bases not matched to a gene: 10. Germline assignment: CDR1 SEHNR and CDR2 FQNEAQ (reference sequence). CDR3 DNA: TGTGCCAGCAGCCAACCGGGACTAGCAATCCATGAGCAGTTCTTC. Translating gives CASSQPGLAIHEQFF.

The chain links TRBV4-1 to TRBJ1-1; D unclear. Germline lookup yields CDR1 MGHRA and CDR2 YSYEKL. CDR3 length: 14 amino acids. Trimming stripped 0 bases from V and 1 base from J, with 6 bases between. The chain's CDR3 is CASSQERRNTEAFF. The CDR3 DNA sequence: TGCGCCAGCAGCCAAGAACGGAGGAACACTGAAGCTTTCTTT.

The rearrangement links TRBV5-1 to TRBJ1-3; a weak D match, TRBD1 (5 bases). V gave up 2 bases and J gave up 0 bases, with 9 bases separating them. The CDR3 contains 15 residues. Germline lookup yields CDR1 SGHRS and CDR2 YFSETQ. The CDR3 DNA reads TGCGCCAGCAGCTTCCCGGACAACTCTGGAAACACCATATATTTT. Protein sequence: CASSFPDNSGNTIYF.

The chain joins TRBV5-1 to TRBJ2-3; TRBD1 matches at 9 bases. This CDR3 is built from 15 residues. Germline trimming cut 4 bases from V and 3 bases from J; bases unmatched to any gene: 6. Germline values: CDR1 SGHRS, CDR2 YFSETQ. The CDR3 here is CASSPGTGSTDTQYF. The CDR3 DNA is TGCGCCAGCAGCCCCGGGACAGGGAGTACAGATACGCAGTATTTT.

The chain is built from TRBV29-1 and TRBJ2-1, with TRBD1 as a possible D gene (6 bases). With 8 bases removed from V and 9 bases from J, the gap between germline ends came to 26 bases. The CDR3 contains 15 residues. Germline V gene sequence: CDR1 SQVTM, CDR2 ANQGSEA. The DNA of the CDR3 is TGCAGCTCCCAACTGGGGAGAGCGCCCAGGGGTGAGCAGTTCTTC. Its translation is CSSQLGRAPRGEQFF.

The chain links TRBV7-9 to TRBJ2-1; TRBD1 agrees at 10 bases. The CDR3 spans 15 residues. Germline CDR1 reads SEHNR; CDR2 reads FQNEAQ (reference sequence). The V segment lost 8 bases and the J segment 5 bases; nucleotides outside the gene matches: 9. DNA for the CDR3: TGTGCCAGCGACCGGGGGACAGGGGAGAACAATGAGCAGTTCTTC. This codes for CASDRGTGENNEQFF.

This clone was found once. V is TRBV9 and J is TRBJ2-7, with 10 bases fitting TRBD2. The CDR3 has 17 residues. The germline V gene has CDR1 SGDLS and CDR2 YYNGEE. V was clipped by 0 bases and J by 3 bases; unmatched bases: 9. The CDR3 is CASSVESGRAPDYEQYF. The CDR3 nucleotides are TGTGCCAGCAGCGTAGAGAGCGGGAGGGCCCCCGACTACGAGCAGTACTTC.

This chain joins TRBV7-3 and TRBJ2-1; 7 positions agree with TRBD2. The germline CDR1 and CDR2 sequences are SGHTA and FQGTGA. The CDR3 extends over 16 amino acids. The V segment lost 4 bases and the J segment 0 bases; nucleotides outside the gene matches: 6. The CDR3 region is CASSWTAGDSYNEQFF. CDR3 coding DNA: TGTGCCAGCAGCTGGACCGCGGGAGACTCCTACAATGAGCAGTTCTTC.

The chain links TRBV5-5 to TRBJ2-5, with 12 bases aligning to TRBD2. This CDR3 spans 19 amino acids. V gave up 4 bases and J gave up 7 bases; unmatched junction bases: 20. CDR1 is SGHKS, CDR2 YYEKEE, per germline (reference sequence). CDR3 loop: CASSTLLGSLAGGGGTQYF. In nucleotides, the CDR3 is TGTGCCAGCAGCACCCTCCTGGGTTCCCTAGCGGGAGGGGGGGGGACCCAGTACTTC.